The entry below gives a single T cell receptor beta chain sequence along with its context. Its cognate antigen is unknown. The sample is drawn from a study of cytomegalovirus exposure and HLA in healthy donors. General study findings and limits: The CMV antigen specificity of a few CMV-associated chains was confirmed through in vitro analysis.

Primers included in the PCR were 60 Vbeta and 13 Jbeta primers. This table comes from immunoSEQ multiplex PCR, and its TCRdb copy is limited to in-frame clones, with some not included. The table records 200,000 or so clones, 70% to 80% of them present only once. Germline CDR1 reads SGHRS; CDR2 reads YFSETQ. The CDR3 contains 11 residues. V gene TRBV5-1 combines with J gene TRBJ2-5; D is uncertain. The end of the DNA aligns better with TRBJ2-7, so the J call may be wrong. Sequenced: PBMCs. The TCR was taken from a male donor in good health and CMV-seropositive. The CDR3 protein is CASSLDYEQYF. In DNA, the CDR3 is TGCGCCAGCAGCTTGGACTACGAGCAGTACTTC.